This T cell receptor (beta chain) is from a study of Ad26.COV2.S vaccination and SARS-CoV-2 variants. The overall study: The vaccine Ad26.COV2.S was put into the muscle once, or twice with 56 days between.

Measured with immunoSEQ multiplex PCR; TCRdb has only the in-frame clones, and not every one. The table lists approximately 340,000 clones, roughly 81% of them singletons, with around 3% in the top ten. The CDR3 loop spans 14 amino acids. Trimming took 6 bases from V and 2 from J, leaving 13 bases between them. Germline-derived CDR1 and CDR2 are MDHEN and SYDVKM. Documented treatment: 19 received Ad26.COV2.S at low or high dose, single or two shots; roughly 5 received placebo; per-sample allocation not given. The investigators took samples on day 63 after the first vaccine or placebo injection. Adults aged 18-55 years in Boston included the donor. In this sample, this clone turned up once.

This clonotype was obtained from a person between 18 and 65 years old who received the Ad26.COV2.S COVID-19 vaccine or a placebo. The specimen was peripheral blood, collected in a trial of Ad26.COV2.S vaccine versus placebo. The chain carries TRBV28 and TRBJ1-1, with D uncertain. The CDR3 loop reads CASSLGGSNTEAFF. Written as DNA, the CDR3 is TGTGCCAGCAGCCTAGGAGGCAGCAACACTGAAGCTTTCTTT.